This T cell receptor beta chain originates from a study of sequential checkpoint blockade in melanoma. Study background: Patients were randomized 1:1 to nivolumab-then-ipilimumab or ipilimumab-then-nivolumab first-line.

Assay used: immunoSEQ multiplex PCR; TCRdb lists only in-frame clones, some missing. The sample has under 15,000 clones, about four fifths seen once; the top ten hold about half. This CDR3 has 15 amino acids. Germline CDR1 SGHVS, CDR2 FQNEAQ. V was clipped by 0 bases and J by 4 bases; unmatched bases: 4. Treatment specified: randomized to nivolumab then ipilimumab (arm A) or the reverse (arm B). This clonotype originated in a human donor with melanoma. Sequences were derived from CD8+ T cells sorted from blood (inferred from file names), sampled from a patient given nivolumab and ipilimumab in sequence. V is TRBV7-8 and J is TRBJ1-2; 8 positions match TRBD1. CDR3 bases: TGTGCCAGCAGCTTAGCCGACAGGGGTGTCTATGGCTACACCTTC. Protein: CASSLADRGVYGYTF.